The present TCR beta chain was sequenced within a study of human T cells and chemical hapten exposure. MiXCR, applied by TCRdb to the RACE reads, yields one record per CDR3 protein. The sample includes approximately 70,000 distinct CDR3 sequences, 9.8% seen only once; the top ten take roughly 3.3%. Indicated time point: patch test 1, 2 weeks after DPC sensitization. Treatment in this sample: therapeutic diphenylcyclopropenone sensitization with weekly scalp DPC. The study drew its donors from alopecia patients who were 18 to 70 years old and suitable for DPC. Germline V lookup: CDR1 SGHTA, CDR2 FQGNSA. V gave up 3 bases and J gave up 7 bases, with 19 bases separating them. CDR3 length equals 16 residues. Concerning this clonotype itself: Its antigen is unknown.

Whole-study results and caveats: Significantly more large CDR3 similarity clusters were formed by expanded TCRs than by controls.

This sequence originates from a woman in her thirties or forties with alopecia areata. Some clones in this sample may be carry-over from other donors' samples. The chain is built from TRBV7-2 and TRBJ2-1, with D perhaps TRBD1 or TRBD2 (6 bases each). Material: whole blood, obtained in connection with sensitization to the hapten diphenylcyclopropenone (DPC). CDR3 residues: CASSLMPQGTVNEQFF. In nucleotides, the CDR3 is TGTGCCAGCAGCTTGATGCCTCAGGGGACTGTAAATGAGCAGTTCTTC. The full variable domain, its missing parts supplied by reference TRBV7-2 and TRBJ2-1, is GAGVSQSPSNKVTEKGKDVELRCDPISGHTALYWYRQSLGQGLEFLIYFQGNSAPDKSGLPSDRFSAERTGGSVSTLTIQRTQQEDSAVYLCASSLMPQGTVNEQFFGPGTRLTVL.